The clone carrying this TCR beta chain has more than one count but fewer than ten. What it binds is unknown. Primers for the PCR totalled 60 Vbeta and 13 Jbeta. Sequenced by immunoSEQ multiplex PCR; TCRdb stores in-frame clones only, minus some. The repertoire consists of approximately 120,000 clones, with 81% occurring once and the leading ten covering approximately 4%. The sample comes from a study of cytomegalovirus exposure and HLA in healthy donors. The study, taken as a whole, reports: The study found most TCR sequences rare, yet found some public TCRs in many donors. Altogether, 164 TCR beta chains were recorded as cytomegalovirus-associated.

Germline assignment: CDR1 SGHDT and CDR2 YYEEEE. V was pared by 2 bases and J by 10 bases, with 7 bases of the junction left unmatched. The CDR3 has 14 amino acids. Sequencing used PBMCs. This receptor was taken from a man younger than 35 in good health and CMV-seropositive. V gene TRBV5-6 combines with J gene TRBJ2-1, with 9 nucleotides matching TRBD1. The CDR3 sequence is CASSFWDRAREQFF. DNA of the CDR3: TGTGCCAGCAGCTTTTGGGACAGGGCCAGAGAGCAGTTCTTC.